Following are 31 T cell receptor beta chains from one sample sequenced in a study of response to subunit inactivated influenza vaccine. TCRdb used MiXCR to reprocess the RT-PCR reads, holding one entry per CDR3 protein. The sample contains hundreds of thousands of distinct CDR3 sequences, 9% to 15% of which appear only once. The specimen comprised non-naive T cells sorted from PBMCs, sampled about 14 days before vaccination. Receptor source: a man aged 50-59 years who received an inactivated influenza vaccine.

This clonotype turned up a few times. The V and J genes are TRBV7-2 and TRBJ2-3; possibly TRBD2 for D (5 bases). Germline V gene data show CDR1 as SGHTA and CDR2 as FQGNSA. This CDR3 spans 15 amino acids. V was pared by 5 bases and J by 5 bases, with 17 bases between. The CDR3, as DNA: TGTGCCAGCAGCCCCTACCGGACTCTGGGAGATACGCAGTATTTT. This translates into CASSPYRTLGDTQYF.

Only a few counts were recorded for this clonotype. The V call is TRBV4-1, the J call TRBJ1-5; maybe TRBD1 (6 bases). The CDR3 contains 16 residues. Germline loops: CDR1 MGHRA, CDR2 YSYEKL. V gave up 0 bases and J gave up 2 bases, with 11 bases separating them. CDR3 residues: CASSQESGVRNQPQHF. In DNA form, the CDR3 reads TGCGCCAGCAGCCAAGAGTCAGGGGTCCGCAATCAGCCCCAGCATTTT.

The genes are TRBV10-3 and TRBJ2-1; 11 nucleotides agree with TRBD2. Germline V gene lookup returns CDR1 ENHRY and CDR2 SYGVKD. The ends lost 11 bases at V and 8 bases at J; junction bases unmatched: 11. The CDR3 sequence is 14 residues long. CDR3 region: CASLRGSGRDEQFF. DNA for the CDR3: TGTGCCTCACTGAGAGGTAGCGGGAGGGATGAGCAGTTCTTC.

This clonotype was recorded a few times. V is TRBV2 and J is TRBJ2-5, with 11 bases fitting TRBD2. This CDR3 is built from 12 residues. Trimming at V came to 6 bases and at J to 11 bases, leaving 5 bases not matched to a gene. Germline V gene sequence: CDR1 SNHLY, CDR2 FYNNEI. The DNA of the CDR3 is TGTGCCAGCAGGACTAGCGGGGCAACGCAGTACTTC. Residues: CASRTSGATQYF.

Many counts were recorded for this clonotype. The chain couples TRBV29-1 to TRBJ2-5; TRBD2 matches 12 bases. Losses at the gene ends were 4 bases for V and 5 bases for J; bases not matched to a gene: 8. Germline V gives CDR1 SQVTM, CDR2 ANQGSEA. This CDR3 is 15 amino acids long. The CDR3 loop reads CSVAASGGASETQYF. CDR3 nucleotide sequence: TGCAGCGTTGCGGCTAGCGGGGGGGCCAGTGAGACCCAGTACTTC.

The rearrangement joins TRBV12-3 or TRBV12-4 to TRBJ2-5; D assignment may be TRBD1 or TRBD2 (5 bases each). V lost 0 bases and J lost 3, with 8 bases in between. There are 14 residues in the CDR3. CDR3 residues: CASSLAGTKETQYF. CDR3 in DNA: TGTGCCAGCAGTTTAGCTGGGACCAAAGAGACCCAGTACTTC.

This chain links TRBV27 with TRBJ1-5, with a possible D match to TRBD1 (5 bases). The V gene lost 2 bases and the J gene lost 6 bases, with 14 bases spanning the gap. The germline V gene encodes CDR1 MNHEY and CDR2 SMNVEV (reference sequence). The CDR3 is made up of 15 amino acids. CDR3 coding DNA: TGTGCCAGCAGTTTAACCAGGGCCAAATCTCAGCCCCAGCATTTT. Its translation is CASSLTRAKSQPQHF.

A word on this clonotype: The junction differs from germline at one of its ends, possibly a read error. J is TRBJ2-1 and V is TRBV7-2; 12 nucleotides match TRBD2. The CDR3 length is 16 residues. Germline-derived CDR1 and CDR2 are SGHTA and FQGNSA. The CDR3 DNA is TGTGCCAGCAGGTTAGGAGGGACTAGCGGGTCCAATGAGCAGTTCTTC. Residues: CASRLGGTSGSNEQFF.

The V gene is TRBV28, the J gene TRBJ1-1; a possible D gene is TRBD1 (6 bases). This CDR3 has 13 residues. The germline V gene encodes CDR1 MDHEN and CDR2 SYDVKM. V shed 7 bases and J shed 5 bases, with 14 bases lying between them. CDR3 sequence: CASIRQTGTEAFF. The DNA of the CDR3 is TGTGCCAGCATTCGTCAGACAGGTACTGAAGCTTTCTTT. Drawing the rest from reference TRBV28 and TRBJ1-1, the complete variable domain is DVKVTQSSRYLVKRTGEKVFLECVQDMDHENMFWYRQDPGLGLRLIYFSYDVKMKEKGDIPEGYSVSREKKERFSLILESASTNQTSMYLCASIRQTGTEAFFGQGTRLTVV.

On this clonotype: One junction end disagrees with the germline gene, perhaps due to a read error. V is TRBV2 and J is TRBJ2-1; D assignment may be TRBD1 or TRBD2 (5 bases each). The CDR3 covers 14 residues. Germline CDR1 reads SNHLY; CDR2 reads FYNNEI. CDR3 residues: CASREEDSYNKQFF. The CDR3 DNA sequence: TGTGCCAGCAGGGAGGAAGACAGCTACAATAAGCAGTTCTTC.

This clonotype was seen a handful of times. The chain recombines TRBV10-2 with TRBJ2-7; 8 nucleotides match TRBD2. CDR1 WSHSY and CDR2 SAAADI come from the germline V gene. This CDR3 region has 15 residues. V was pared by 5 bases and J by 3 bases, with 9 bases of the junction left unmatched. CDR3 residues: CASSQGSGVYYEQYF. In DNA, the CDR3 is TGCGCCAGCAGTCAGGGTAGCGGGGTGTACTACGAGCAGTACTTC.

This clonotype was detected only once. CDR3 nucleotides: TGTGCCAGTAGTACAGGGACAGTAGGAAACACCATATATTTT. Translating gives CASSTGTVGNTIYF. The chain uses TRBV19 and TRBJ1-3, with TRBD1 identical over 7 bases. Looked up from germline, CDR1 is LNHDA and CDR2 is SQIVND (reference sequence). The CDR3 is 14 residues long. V dropped 4 bases and J dropped 4; count of bases not matched to a gene: 4. Looking up the rest from reference TRBV19 and TRBJ1-3 gives the full variable domain: DGGITQSPKYLFRKEGQNVTLSCEQNLNHDAMYWYRQDPGQGLRLIYYSQIVNDFQKGDIAEGYSVSREKKESFPLTVTSAQKNPTAFYLCASSTGTVGNTIYFGEGSWLTVV.

The chain is built from TRBV28 and TRBJ2-5; maybe TRBD2 (7 bases). Between the trimmed V and J ends, which lost 2 bases and 1 base, there was a span of 20 bases. Germline V gene lookup returns CDR1 MDHEN and CDR2 SYDVKM. This CDR3 has 18 residues. The CDR3 here is CASSLGLFLGGRQETQYF. The CDR3 DNA follows: TGTGCCAGCAGTTTAGGTTTATTTTTGGGGGGGCGCCAAGAGACCCAGTACTTC.

This clonotype was observed at least ten times. V and J are TRBV6-2 or TRBV6-3 and TRBJ2-2; possibly TRBD2 for D (6 bases). Germline V gene sequence: CDR1 MNHEY, CDR2 SVGEGT. The CDR3 is 12 residues long. With 11 bases removed from V and 6 bases from J, the gap between germline ends came to 13 bases. The chain's CDR3 is CAARPGAGELFF. In DNA form, the CDR3 reads TGTGCCGCCAGACCGGGGGCCGGGGAGCTGTTTTTT.

This clonotype was seen a handful of times. This sequence joins TRBV4-3 and TRBJ1-6; D is ambiguous. CDR3 size: 16 residues. V gave up 1 base and J gave up 7 bases, with 14 bases separating them. Germline CDR1 LGHNA, CDR2 YSLEER. CDR3 region: CASSQVGPPENSPLHF. CDR3 nucleotide sequence: TGCGCCAGCAGCCAAGTCGGACCCCCGGAGAATTCACCCCTCCACTTT.

The count of this clonotype is one. V gene TRBV28 combines with J gene TRBJ2-1, with D possibly being TRBD2 (7 bases). Looked up from germline, CDR1 is MDHEN and CDR2 is SYDVKM. The CDR3 spans 13 residues. The V end was cut by 5 bases, the J end by 5 bases, with 10 bases between. Here the CDR3 reads CASSRGAHNEQFF. In DNA form, the CDR3 reads TGTGCCAGCAGTCGGGGGGCCCACAATGAGCAGTTCTTC. Supplemented by reference TRBV28 and TRBJ2-1, the full variable domain reads DVKVTQSSRYLVKRTGEKVFLECVQDMDHENMFWYRQDPGLGLRLIYFSYDVKMKEKGDIPEGYSVSREKKERFSLILESASTNQTSMYLCASSRGAHNEQFFGPGTRLTVL.

This clonotype was observed a few times. This chain links TRBV24-1 with TRBJ1-2; 8 nucleotides align to TRBD1. J lost 8 bases, V lost 6 bases, and 4 bases had no gene match. The germline gives CDR1 KGHDR, CDR2 SFDVKD. The CDR3 loop spans 12 amino acids. The CDR3 loop is CATSQGAGGYTF. DNA for the CDR3: TGTGCCACCAGTCAGGGGGCCGGCGGCTACACCTTC.

The chain carries TRBV20-1 and TRBJ2-7; maybe TRBD2 (6 bases). This CDR3 spans 14 amino acids. The V and J ends lost 1 base and 4 bases respectively, with 14 bases between them. Germline loops: CDR1 DFQATT, CDR2 SNEGSKA (reference sequence). In DNA form, the CDR3 reads TGCAGTGCTAGAGGTCGGACTACACTATACGAGCAGTACTTC. Protein: CSARGRTTLYEQYF.

This clonotype was recorded a few times. The rearrangement joins TRBV7-9 to TRBJ2-3; TRBD1 might be the D (5 bases). The V end lost 3 bases, the J end lost 6 bases, and 10 bases lay between the germline ends. Germline assignment: CDR1 SEHNR and CDR2 FQNEAQ (reference sequence). The CDR3 is 13 amino acids. CDR3 loop: CASSFPRQDTQYF. Here the CDR3 DNA reads TGTGCCAGCAGCTTTCCCCGACAGGATACGCAGTATTTT. The full variable domain, in which reference TRBV7-9 and TRBJ2-3 provide the parts outside the CDR3, is DTGVSQNPRHKITKRGQNVTFRCDPISEHNRLYWYRQTLGQGPEFLTYFQNEAQLEKSRLLSDRFSAERPKGSFSTLEIQRTEQGDSAMYLCASSFPRQDTQYFGPGTRLTVL.

The chain links TRBV5-6 to TRBJ1-2; 10 bases align to TRBD1. The germline CDR1 and CDR2 sequences are SGHDT and YYEEEE. The CDR3 covers 16 residues. Germline trimming cut 4 bases from V and 8 bases from J; bases unmatched to any gene: 14. The CDR3 protein is CASSGGPGQGFGGYTF. The CDR3 DNA reads as TGTGCCAGCAGCGGAGGACCGGGACAGGGGTTCGGGGGCTACACCTTC.

At least ten counts were recorded for this clonotype. The rearrangement uses TRBV11-2 and TRBJ2-5; D unresolved. V lost 5 bases and J 0 bases, leaving 10 bases between the germline ends. The CDR3 is 14 amino acids. The germline gives CDR1 SGHAT, CDR2 FQNNGV. The CDR3 coding sequence is TGTGCCAGCAGCCCCGACAACCACCAAGAGACCCAGTACTTC. Translation gives CASSPDNHQETQYF.

The gene calls are TRBV10-3 and TRBJ1-2; maybe TRBD1 (5 bases). Germline V gene sequence: CDR1 ENHRY, CDR2 SYGVKD. Trimming pared 2 bases from V and 2 bases from J, leaving 6 bases between. This CDR3 comprises 13 residues. CDR3 sequence: CAISEDRNYGYTF. The CDR3 region has the DNA TGTGCCATCAGTGAGGACAGAAACTATGGCTACACCTTC.

This clonotype was detected a few times. The rearrangement links TRBV20-1 to TRBJ2-7; TRBD1 matches at 7 bases. The J segment lost 0 bases and the V segment lost 2 bases, leaving 1 base of the junction unmatched. There are 13 residues in the CDR3. Germline V gene data show CDR1 as DFQATT and CDR2 as SNEGSKA (reference sequence). CDR3 loop: CSARQGVSYEQYF. The DNA of the CDR3 is TGCAGTGCTAGACAGGGGGTCTCCTACGAGCAGTACTTC.

In its sample, this clonotype was seen a few times. This chain uses TRBV11-2 with TRBJ1-6; D might be TRBD1 (5 bases). The CDR3 is 15 amino acids. V dropped 3 bases and J dropped 7 bases, with 13 bases sitting between them. CDR1 and CDR2 (germline): SGHAT, FQNNGV. CDR3 sequence: CASSFTTGHNSPLHF. CDR3 nucleotide sequence: TGTGCCAGCAGCTTTACGACGGGGCACAATTCACCCCTCCACTTT.

This clonotype was detected only a few times. The V gene is TRBV3-1, the J gene TRBJ1-5; D is possibly TRBD1 (5 bases). This CDR3 comprises 14 residues. Germline V gene sequence: CDR1 LGHDT, CDR2 YNNKEL (reference sequence). V gave up 3 bases and J gave up 6 bases, with 12 bases separating them. The CDR3 DNA reads as TGTGCCAGCAGCCAGACGGGGGTTGGTCAGCCCCAGCATTTT. It codes for CASSQTGVGQPQHF.

The chain has TRBV20-1 and TRBJ2-7, with a weak D call TRBD2 (5 bases). CDR1 and CDR2 (germline): DFQATT, SNEGSKA (reference sequence). With 3 bases removed from V and 5 bases from J, the gap between germline ends came to 14 bases. This CDR3 comprises 13 residues. The CDR3 sequence is CSASWLAGHEQYF. The CDR3, as DNA: TGCAGTGCTAGTTGGCTAGCTGGCCACGAGCAGTACTTC.

This clonotype was found a few times. V and J are TRBV9 and TRBJ2-7; no reliable D call. V lost 3 bases to trimming and J lost 2 bases, with 18 bases between them. CDR1 and CDR2 (germline): SGDLS, YYNGEE. This CDR3 is built from 16 residues. CDR3 sequence: CASSGMRHRPTYEQYF. Here the CDR3 DNA reads TGTGCCAGCAGCGGAATGAGACATCGACCTACCTACGAGCAGTACTTC.

This chain joins TRBV11-2 and TRBJ2-7; TRBD1 matches 7 bases. CDR3 length: 18 amino acids. V shed 1 base, J shed 2 bases, and the junction held 14 bases outside the gene matches. From germline, CDR1 is SGHAT and CDR2 FQNNGV. The CDR3 here is CASSLGQFLTGPAYEQYF. DNA for the CDR3: TGTGCCAGCAGCTTAGGCCAATTCCTGACAGGGCCTGCCTACGAGCAGTACTTC.

The chain recombines TRBV5-1 with TRBJ2-2; D possibly corresponds to TRBD2 (5 bases). This CDR3 is built from 23 residues. V gave up 3 bases and J gave up 5 bases, with 38 bases separating them. CDR1 is SGHRS and CDR2 is YFSETQ in the germline V gene. DNA of the CDR3: TGCGCCAGCAGCTCACTCGAAATACCCACTAGGCTCTCTGGGTTTTTTGCGACCGGGGAGCTGTTTTTT. Translation gives CASSSLEIPTRLSGFFATGELFF.

The chain employs TRBV30 and TRBJ1-4; weak D call: TRBD1 (5 bases). Germline CDR1 reads GTSNPN; CDR2 reads SVGIG (reference sequence). The CDR3 runs to 12 residues. V shed 3 bases and J shed 7 bases, with 9 bases lying between them. CDR3 sequence (DNA): TGTGCCTGGAGCCAGGGTAGTGAAAAACTGTTTTTT. Translation gives CAWSQGSEKLFF.

This clonotype was picked up many times. CDR3 region: CASSFRGLPNTGELFF. The CDR3 DNA follows: TGTGCCAGCAGTTTCCGGGGACTACCGAACACCGGGGAGCTGTTTTTT. The chain is built from TRBV6-5 and TRBJ2-2, with TRBD2 matching 7 bases. Per germline, CDR1 MNHEY and CDR2 SVGAGI. This CDR3 comprises 16 residues. The trim removed 4 bases at V and 0 bases at J, leaving 5 bases unmatched.